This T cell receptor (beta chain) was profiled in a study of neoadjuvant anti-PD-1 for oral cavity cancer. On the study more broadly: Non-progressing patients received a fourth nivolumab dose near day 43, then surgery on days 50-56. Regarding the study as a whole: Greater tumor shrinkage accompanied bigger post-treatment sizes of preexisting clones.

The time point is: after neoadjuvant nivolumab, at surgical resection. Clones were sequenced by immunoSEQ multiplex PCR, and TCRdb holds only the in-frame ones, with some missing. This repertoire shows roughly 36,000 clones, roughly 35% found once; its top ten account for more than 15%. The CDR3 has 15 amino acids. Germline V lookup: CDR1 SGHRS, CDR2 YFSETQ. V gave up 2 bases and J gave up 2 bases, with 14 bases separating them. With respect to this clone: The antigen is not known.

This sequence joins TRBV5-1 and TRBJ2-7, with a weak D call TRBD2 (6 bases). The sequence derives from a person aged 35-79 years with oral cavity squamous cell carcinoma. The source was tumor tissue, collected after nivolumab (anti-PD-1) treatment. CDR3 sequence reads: CASSFAPEGPYEQYF. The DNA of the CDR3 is TGCGCCAGCAGCTTTGCCCCGGAGGGGCCCTACGAGCAGTACTTC.